Sequencing of this TCR beta chain was carried out in a study of T-cell reconstitution after alpha-beta-depleted transplantation in children listed by TCRdb under 2016. Broadly, across the study: T-cell immune reconstitution after TCRalphabeta/CD19-depleted allogeneic hematopoietic cell transplantation in children was quantitatively tracked in the study by means of TCR repertoire profiling.

Library preparation used PCR. TCRdb shows the sequencer as Illumina HiSeq 2500. To normalize quantification of the TCRbeta repertoire, the TCR libraries were built with molecular barcoding that relied on unique molecular identifiers. The public reads were run again by TCRdb, first through fastp at Q25 and then through MiXCR, and only productive beta chains were kept. For every CDR3 protein sequence, its rows merge into one entry that carries the most common genes and DNA. A total of around 300,000 distinct CDR3 sequences appear in this sample, about a tenth of them only once. 7% to 9.5% of the sample lies in the top ten. The CDR3 spans 12 residues, from the cysteine through the phenylalanine. The retained sequence is limited to the CDR3, 36 bases, with the frame set at the first base. The germline V and J ends show losses of 7 bases and 6 bases respectively, and no gene match explains 4 bases of the junction. Looking up the germline V gene yields CDR1 SGHRS and CDR2 YFSETQ.

There are many counts of this clonotype. Its antigen remains undetermined. No quality values exist for individual bases; no much larger clone is one base distant. Paper-wide results and their limitations: In some patients, the high TCRbeta diversity seen at day 60 was put down to recipient T cells and intrathymic progenitors that had survived conditioning. Apparently early alphabetaT-cell count recovery about two months after transplant reportedly relied on only several hundred rapidly expanded clones derived from non-depleted graft cells. Hyperexpanded clone frequencies declined over subsequent months; after one year, T-cell counts and TCRbeta diversity were mostly attributed to newly produced T cells.

The meaning of the sample's treatment or condition label: allogeneic hematopoietic cell transplantation with graft depleted of TCRalphabeta T cells and CD19 B cells. The children who served as transplant recipients had been given grafts of TCRalphabeta/CD19-depleted allogeneic hematopoietic cells. The TCR originated in a boy younger than two with acute myeloid leukemia, due to receive a stem cell transplant. Sequencing used PBMCs, obtained before TCRalphabeta/CD19-depleted stem cell transplant. The sequence links TRBV5-1 to TRBJ2-1; TRBD2 fits 7 bases in the junction. The nucleotides are TGCGCCAGCGCCGGGACTATCAATGAGCAGTTCTTC. It specifies CASAGTINEQFF. This CDR3, with the reference TRBV5-1 and TRBJ2-1 proteins standing in past its ends, gives the full variable domain KAGVTQTPRYLIKTRGQQVTLSCSPISGHRSVSWYQQTPGQGLQFLFEYFSETQRNKGNFPGRFSGRQFSNSRSEMNVSTLELGDSALYLCASAGTINEQFFGPGTRLTVL.